This T cell receptor beta chain was profiled in a study of blood T cell repertoires in COVID-19. The overall study: Samples of COVID-19 (acute and convalescent) were obtained from the United States, Italy and Spain. Sample material is recorded as cDNA or gDNA derived from T cells, B-cell-depleted T cells, or PBMCs.

This clone was recorded once. V lost 5 bases and J 4 bases, leaving 11 bases between the germline ends. This CDR3 is 12 amino acids long. Germline CDR1 GTSNPN, CDR2 SVGIG (reference sequence). Authors' analysis steps: The assay estimated nucleated cells by amplifying reference gene primers. Measured with immunoSEQ multiplex PCR; TCRdb has only the in-frame clones, and not every one. V, J and clone size are taken as reported in that table, and D and trimming were inferred from the DNA itself. Here the sample spans a few hundred thousand clones, 80% being singletons. This rearrangement joins TRBV30 to TRBJ1-2; D not certain. The sequenced sample was peripheral blood. The receptor's source is a woman aged 70-85 years with acute or convalescent COVID-19. CDR3 in amino acids: CAWANGVYGYTF. As DNA, the CDR3 is TGTGCCTGGGCGAACGGGGTCTATGGCTACACCTTC.